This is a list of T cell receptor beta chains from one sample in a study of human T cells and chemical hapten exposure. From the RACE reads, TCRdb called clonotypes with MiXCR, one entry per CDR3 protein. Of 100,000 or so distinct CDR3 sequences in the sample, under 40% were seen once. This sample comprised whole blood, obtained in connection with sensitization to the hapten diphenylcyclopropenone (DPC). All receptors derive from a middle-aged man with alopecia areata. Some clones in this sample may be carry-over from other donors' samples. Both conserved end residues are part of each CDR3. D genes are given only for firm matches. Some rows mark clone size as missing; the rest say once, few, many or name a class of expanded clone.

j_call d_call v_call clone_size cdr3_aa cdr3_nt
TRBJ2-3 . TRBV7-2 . CASSLQVAERDTQYF TGTGCCAGCAGCTTACAGGTGGCCGAGAGAGATACGCAGTATTTT
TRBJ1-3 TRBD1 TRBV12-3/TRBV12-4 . CASSRQGAQGNTIYF TGTGCCAGCAGTCGACAGGGGGCGCAAGGAAACACCATATATTTT
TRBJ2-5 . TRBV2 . CASGKREETQYF TGTGCCAGCGGGAAGAGAGAAGAGACCCAGTACTTC
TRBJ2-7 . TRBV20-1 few CSARDPRGASYEQYF TGCAGTGCTAGAGATCCGAGGGGGGCCTCCTACGAGCAGTACTTC
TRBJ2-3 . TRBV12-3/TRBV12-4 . CATKQATDTQYF TGTGCCACCAAACAGGCCACAGATACGCAGTATTTT
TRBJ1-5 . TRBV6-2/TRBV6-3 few CASSYADRNQPQHF TGTGCCAGCAGTTACGCGGACAGAAATCAGCCCCAGCATTTT
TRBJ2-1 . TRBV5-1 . CASIGSHLPNEQFF TGCGCCAGCATTGGTAGTCATCTGCCCAATGAGCAGTTCTTC
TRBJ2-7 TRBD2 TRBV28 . CASNTLAGGRGGEQYF TGTGCCAGCAACACCCTAGCGGGAGGTAGGGGAGGGGAGCAGTACTTC
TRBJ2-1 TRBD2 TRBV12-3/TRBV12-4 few CASSRGLAGAFNEQFF TGTGCCAGCAGTAGAGGACTAGCGGGAGCTTTCAATGAGCAGTTCTTC
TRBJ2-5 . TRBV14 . CASSQGRRPQETQYF TGTGCCAGCAGCCAAGGCCGACGGCCCCAAGAGACCCAGTACTTC
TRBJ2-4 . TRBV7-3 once CASSLKSGAKNIQYF TGTGCCAGCAGCTTAAAATCCGGAGCCAAAAACATTCAGTACTTC
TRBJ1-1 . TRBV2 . CASSEKGGFRNTEAFF TGTGCCAGCAGTGAAAAGGGGGGGTTTAGGAACACTGAAGCTTTCTTT
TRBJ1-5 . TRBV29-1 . CSARHGGLDQPQHF TGCAGCGCCCGTCACGGGGGTCTGGATCAGCCCCAGCATTTT
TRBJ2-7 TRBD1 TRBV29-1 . CSVEGTTGGQSTYEQYF TGCAGCGTTGAGGGGACCACAGGGGGCCAATCCACCTACGAGCAGTACTTC
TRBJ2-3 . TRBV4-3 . CASSQDLPRLGGVTDTQYF TGCGCCAGCAGCCAAGATTTGCCCCGGCTAGGTGGGGTCACAGATACGCAGTATTTT
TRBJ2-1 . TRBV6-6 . CASKTRATRDEQFF TGTGCCAGCAAAACGCGCGCTACGCGGGATGAGCAGTTCTTC
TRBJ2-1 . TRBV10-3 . CAISESTTQSLGNERFF TGTGCCATCAGTGAGTCGACAACCCAATCGTTGGGGAATGAGCGGTTCTTC
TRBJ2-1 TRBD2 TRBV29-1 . CSDSIGLAGGGDEQFF TGCAGCGATTCCATAGGACTAGCGGGAGGGGGAGATGAGCAGTTCTTC
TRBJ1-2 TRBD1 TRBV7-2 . CASSGRTGTYGYTF TGTGCCAGCAGCGGTAGGACAGGGACGTATGGCTACACCTTC
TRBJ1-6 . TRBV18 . CASSPPFRDNSPLHF TGTGCCAGCTCACCACCATTCCGGGATAATTCACCCCTCCACTTT
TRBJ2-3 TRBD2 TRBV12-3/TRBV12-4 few CASSRSSGRSIRTDTQYF TGTGCCAGCAGCCGCAGTAGCGGGAGGTCCATCCGCACAGATACGCAGTATTTT
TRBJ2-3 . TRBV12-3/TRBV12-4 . CASSPPWVGTDTQYF TGTGCCAGCAGTCCCCCCTGGGTTGGTACAGATACGCAGTATTTT
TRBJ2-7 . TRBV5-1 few CASSFASGTRSYEQYF TGCGCCAGCAGCTTCGCGTCCGGGACACGCTCCTACGAGCAGTACTTC
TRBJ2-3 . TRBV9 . CASSVGGGSTDTQYF TGTGCCAGCAGCGTAGGAGGGGGAAGCACAGATACGCAGTATTTT
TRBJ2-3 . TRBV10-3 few CAISDRRDTQYF TGTGCCATCAGTGACAGGAGAGATACGCAGTATTTT
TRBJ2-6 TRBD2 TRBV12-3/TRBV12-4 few CASSLPSGFPGANVLTF TGTGCCAGCAGTTTACCTAGCGGGTTCCCTGGGGCCAACGTCCTGACTTTC
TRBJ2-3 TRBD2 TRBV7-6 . CASSLLASGSPTDTQYF TGTGCCAGCAGCTTATTGGCTAGCGGGAGCCCCACAGATACGCAGTATTTT